The next 5 T cell receptor beta chains were all read from a single sample in a study of OX40 agonist ivuxolimab in advanced cancers. The protocol was immunoSEQ multiplex PCR, while the TCRdb copy is restricted to in-frame clones and leaves out a portion. Of about 46,000 clones listed, approximately 91% were seen once; the top ten hold 12%. Sequencing was performed on CD4+ or CD8+ T cells sorted from blood, taken in a trial of the OX40 agonist ivuxolimab. The receptors were gathered from an adult with an advanced solid tumor such as melanoma, head and neck, liver or kidney cancer.

This clone appeared once. The J gene is TRBJ2-1, the V gene TRBV15; D may be TRBD2 (6 bases). This CDR3 contains 13 residues. Trimming shortened V by 8 bases and J by 2 bases, and 10 bases separated the two germline ends. Germline V lookup: CDR1 LNHNV, CDR2 YYDKDF (reference sequence). The CDR3 loop reads CATGGTTYNEQFF. In DNA form, the CDR3 reads TGTGCCACCGGGGGGACCACCTACAATGAGCAGTTCTTC.

This clone showed up just a few times. J is TRBJ2-6 and V is TRBV27; no firm D call. The germline V gene encodes CDR1 MNHEY and CDR2 SMNVEV (reference sequence). V was cut by 5 bases and J by 0 bases, with 17 bases left in between. The CDR3 extends over 18 amino acids. In DNA, the CDR3 is TGTGCCAGCAGTCCCGTTGACACATTATACTCTGGGGCCAACGTCCTGACTTTC. Translating gives CASSPVDTLYSGANVLTF.

This clone was detected once. The V gene is TRBV30, the J gene TRBJ2-3; D possibly corresponds to TRBD2 (6 bases). This CDR3 is 17 amino acids long. Looked up from germline, CDR1 is GTSNPN and CDR2 is SVGIG (reference sequence). V was clipped by 4 bases and J by 8 bases, with 28 bases between them. The DNA for the CDR3 is TGTGCCTGGATCGGTGTAAAAAGACTAGTCCCTCTCTCTACGCAGTATTTT. It codes for CAWIGVKRLVPLSTQYF.

The chain is built from TRBV6-5 and TRBJ1-2; D might be TRBD1 (5 bases). Germline V gives CDR1 MNHEY, CDR2 SVGAGI. The CDR3 extends over 14 amino acids. The V end was cut by 0 bases, the J end by 8 bases, with 13 bases between. Here the CDR3 DNA reads TGTGCCAGCAGTTACTCGGGCAGGGTGGACGGCTACACCTTC. It encodes CASSYSGRVDGYTF.

This sequence joins TRBV7-9 and TRBJ2-7; a possible D gene is TRBD1 (6 bases). Per the germline V gene, CDR1 is SEHNR and CDR2 is FQNEAQ (reference sequence). Trimming shortened V by 5 bases and J by 1 base, and 9 bases separated the two germline ends. The CDR3 contains 13 residues. DNA for the CDR3: TGTGCCAGCAGCCCCGGACAGTCCTACGAGCAGTACTTC. It yields the protein CASSPGQSYEQYF.